This T cell receptor (beta chain) came from a study of T cell responses to AZD1222 COVID-19 vaccine (dated by TCRdb to the early 2020s). At the level of the whole study: AZD1222 recipients given second doses at about 4 weeks or at about 12 weeks were pooled, since spike-specific TCR depth and breadth were not found to differ between the two schedules. Trial participants were enrolled by age into 18-55, 56-69 and 70-plus year subgroups, with roughly 150, 30 and 60 TCR-sequenced participants respectively. TCR sequencing covered more than 230 trial participants: 200 to 220 given two doses of AZD1222 and 26 given two doses of MenACWY control vaccine.

The CDR3 regions of human TCRbeta chains were analyzed by immunosequencing. The original pipeline was this. TCRs in the repertoires were compared against a reference library of SARS-CoV-2-specific TCRs that had been generated with the MIRA antigen-specificity platform. Breadth was defined as the fraction of unique TCRs that were SARS-CoV-2-associated, and depth was defined as the fraction of total T cells that were SARS-CoV-2-associated. Each spike-specific TCR was assigned to its reactive spike region and to a CD4 or CD8 class using the MIRA data. Log10-transformed breadth and depth values were compared by one-way ANOVA with Sidak's multiple comparisons tests. The clones in this table, taken by TCRdb from immuneACCESS, are in-frame only. Not every clone is retained; where verified, under half of the shortfall comes from an unresolved V gene, and the cause of the rest is unknown. From that table come the V and J calls and clone size; the DNA was used to work out D and trimming. This sample lists 150,000 to 200,000 clones; almost 95% were detected once. 9.2% of the sample goes to the ten largest clones.

Remarks on this clone: Its binding antigen is unknown. Base qualities are not at hand, and no much larger clone is one base apart.

The time point label corresponds to: baseline before first vaccination. The vaccinee samples were drawn from two UK trials, COV001 and COV002, one of which was a single-blind randomized controlled phase 2/3 trial testing AZD1222 (ChAdOx1 nCoV-19) in healthy adults. For TCRbeta chain sequencing, PBMC samples from trial participants were taken at day 0 and at day 28 after the second dose. Beyond this particular receptor, the publication reports: Conclusions about previously exposed vaccinees are limited, since just 5 or 6 AZD1222 recipients were seropositive for SARS-CoV-2 at baseline. CD4 TCRs associated with the vaccine covered the entire spike protein, and the dominant responses were in regions 160-218 and 743-854. Participants were mostly white British, with more females than males. The authors suggested clonal diversity may have been underestimated. No day 14 peak-response samples were available, so repertoires were characterized only after the peak T cell response. Epitopes outside the regions mutated in the B.1.351 and B.1.1.7 variants were reportedly recognized by nearly half of the unique spike-specific TCRs. In the small 56-69-year group, the increase in depth fell short of significance, most likely because of low power. After two AZD1222 doses, spike-specific TCR breadth and depth were significantly higher than at day 0 and than in MenACWY recipients.

The sequence was collected from an adult in good health. The sequences come from peripheral blood, collected on day 0 of AZD1222 vaccination.

The CDR3 region: CASSPTGVALNTIYF. The DNA sequence follows: TGTGCCAGCAGTCCGACAGGGGTCGCGTTAAACACCATATATTTT. The receptor chain draws on TRBV9 and TRBJ1-3; the junction holds 8 bases that match TRBD1. The CDR3 measures 15 amino acids from cysteine to phenylalanine. The read is trimmed to its CDR3 DNA, 45 bases read in frame from base 1. Based on the germline V gene, the CDR1 and CDR2 sequences are SGDLS and YYNGEE. The germline V end is reduced by 5 bases and the J end by 6 bases; junction bases left unmatched: 10.